This TCR beta chain was sequenced for a study of monozygotic twins with inflammatory bowel disease. General study findings and limits: Cells of different T cell subtypes could not be told apart.

With respect to this clonotype: Its antigen is currently unknown.

The germline V gene has CDR1 DFQATT and CDR2 SNEGSKA (reference sequence). The CDR3 runs to 16 residues. Every TCR library drew on about 4,000 ng of total RNA. TCRalpha along with TCRbeta cDNA was subjected to two nested PCRs lasting roughly 15 and 9 cycles. Each CDR3 protein gets one entry in TCRdb, which reprocessed the 5' RACE reads and gives no DNA. This specimen shows 330,000 or so distinct CDR3 sequences; the ten leading clones hold around 2%. The chain carries TRBV20-1 and TRBJ2-1; without DNA, the TCRdb call of TRBD2 cannot be checked. Sequenced material: blood. This sequence originates from a human donor with ulcerative colitis or Crohn's disease, or a healthy co-twin of an affected twin (not recorded which). CDR3 loop: CSARGTSGKIYNEQFF.